Listed below are T cell receptor beta chains from one sample, sequenced in a study of preoperative IRX-2 immunotherapy in early breast cancer. The assay was immunoSEQ multiplex PCR, and TCRdb's table has in-frame clones only and misses some. Here the sample spans fewer than 30,000 clones, roughly 90% being singletons. This sample was obtained from a patient treated with IRX-2 immunotherapy. These receptors were collected from a human donor with breast cancer. The CDR3 runs from the conserved cysteine through the conserved F or W. A D gene is named only where the DNA matches it firmly. Where a row states a size, it is once, few, many or the class of an expanded clone; other rows omit it.

clone_size	v_call	j_call	d_call	cdr3_nt	cdr3_aa
.	TRBV30	TRBJ1-6	TRBD1	TGTGCCTGGAGTCCGGGACAGGGTTATAATTCACCCCTCCACTTT	CAWSPGQGYNSPLHF
once	TRBV5-1	TRBJ1-1	.	TGCGCCAGCAGCTTGGGTGGGGGGAACACTGAAGCTTTCTTT	CASSLGGGNTEAFF
.	TRBV7-2	TRBJ2-7	.	TGTGCCAGCAGCACCGGGGAATCCTACGAGCAGTACTTC	CASSTGESYEQYF
.	TRBV6-5	TRBJ2-7	.	TGTGCCAGCACCACGGGGCAGTCCTACGAGCAGTACTTC	CASTTGQSYEQYF
once	TRBV30	TRBJ1-6	.	TGTGCCTGGAGTCCTCCGCCTTTTCATTCACCCCTCCACTTT	CAWSPPPFHSPLHF
.	TRBV6-5	TRBJ2-7	TRBD2	TGTGCCAGCAGCCTCGCGGGGGGACCCTACGAGCAGTACTTC	CASSLAGGPYEQYF
.	TRBV18	TRBJ2-7	.	TGTGCCAGCTCACCAAACCACTCCTACGAGCAGTACTTC	CASSPNHSYEQYF
.	TRBV2	TRBJ2-7	.	TGTGCCAGCAGTGAAGTACAGGGTTACGAGCAGTACTTC	CASSEVQGYEQYF
.	TRBV29-1	TRBJ2-7	.	TGCAGCGTCAAAGGGGCGCAGGGAAGCTCCTACGAGCAGTACTTC	CSVKGAQGSSYEQYF
.	TRBV6-1	TRBJ1-2	.	TGTGCCAGCAGTGAAAGGGTTCTCTATGGCTACACCTTC	CASSERVLYGYTF
.	TRBV2	TRBJ1-5	TRBD1	TGTGCCAGTGGCCCGGGACAGGGATTCGGGGAGCCCCAGCATTTT	CASGPGQGFGEPQHF
.	TRBV9	TRBJ2-3	.	TGTGCCAGCAAGGGGCCAGGATCTTCTAGCACAGATACGCAGTATTTT	CASKGPGSSSTDTQYF
.	TRBV11-2	TRBJ1-5	.	TGTGCCAGCAGCTTAGGGACGGTTAGCAATCAGCCCCAGCATTTT	CASSLGTVSNQPQHF
.	TRBV27	TRBJ1-4	.	TGTGCCAGCAGTATACAGGGTAATGAAAAACTGTTTTTT	CASSIQGNEKLFF
.	TRBV4-3	TRBJ2-3	TRBD2	TGCGCCAGCAGCCAAGGGGGACGGCCGGGGGGGCCTGCAGATACGCAGTATTTT	CASSQGGRPGGPADTQYF
.	TRBV5-1	TRBJ2-3	.	TGCGCCTCCAGGGATTCAGATACGCAGTATTTT	CASRDSDTQYF
once	TRBV5-6	TRBJ2-7	.	TGTGCCAGCAGCTTGAGGGCTCTGGGATATCACGAGCAGTACTTC	CASSLRALGYHEQYF
.	TRBV5-1	TRBJ2-5	.	TGCGCCAGCAGCTTGGGCCTTGGCGCGGGGCCAGAGACCCAGTACTTC	CASSLGLGAGPETQYF
.	TRBV25-1	TRBJ1-1	.	TGTGCCAGCAGTGAATCAGGGAATGGTGGCACTGAAGCTTTCTTT	CASSESGNGGTEAFF
.	TRBV5-1	TRBJ1-2	.	TGCGCCAGCAGCGTATCTGGGGAATTATATGGCTACACCTTC	CASSVSGELYGYTF
.	TRBV7-2	TRBJ2-3	.	TGTGCCAGCAGCTTAGGCGGGCCAGATACGCAGTATTTT	CASSLGGPDTQYF
.	TRBV27	TRBJ2-3	TRBD1	TGTGCCAGCAGTTCCGGCGGGACAGGGACAGATACGCAGTATTTT	CASSSGGTGTDTQYF
.	TRBV5-1	TRBJ2-7	.	TGCGCCAGCAGCTTCCGGACTGAGGAGCAGTACTTC	CASSFRTEEQYF
.	TRBV28	TRBJ2-1	.	TGTGCCAGCAGTTTAATAGTCACCTCCTACAATGAGCAGTTCTTC	CASSLIVTSYNEQFF
.	TRBV19	TRBJ1-1	TRBD1	TGTGCCAGTAGTAACCGACAGGGCGGGGATAAAGCTTTCTTT	CASSNRQGGDKAFF
.	TRBV15	TRBJ2-2	TRBD2	TGTGCCACCAGCAGGGGGACTAGCGGGAGAGGGTACACCGGGGAGCTGTTTTTT	CATSRGTSGRGYTGELFF
.	TRBV6-1	TRBJ1-3	.	TGTGCCAGCAGTGAAATGATCTCTGGAAACACCATATATTTT	CASSEMISGNTIYF
once	TRBV30	TRBJ1-5	.	TGTGCCTGGAGTGTACGAGTCCAGGGGAGAAGTCAGCCCCAGCATTTT	CAWSVRVQGRSQPQHF
.	TRBV14	TRBJ2-2	TRBD1	TGTGCCAGCAGCCAACCCAGGACAGGGAACACCGGGGAGCTGTTTTTT	CASSQPRTGNTGELFF
.	TRBV10-2	TRBJ2-7	.	TGCGCCAGCAGTGAGTCTAGCGGATCGAACTACGAGCAGTACTTC	CASSESSGSNYEQYF
.	TRBV7-9	TRBJ2-1	.	TGTGCCAGCAGCTTAGAGGGACGGCTTAATGAGCAGTTCTTC	CASSLEGRLNEQFF
few	TRBV7-9	TRBJ2-7	.	TGTGCCAGCAGCTCCGATTACTACGAGCAGTACTTC	CASSSDYYEQYF
.	TRBV18	TRBJ2-5	.	TGTGCCAGCTCCGGCAGGGGCGGCCGCCAAGAGACCCAGTACTTC	CASSGRGGRQETQYF
.	TRBV4-3	TRBJ2-5	.	TGCGCCAGCAGCCCGGGCCTCCAAGAGACCCAGTACTTC	CASSPGLQETQYF
few	TRBV2	TRBJ1-2	.	TGTGCCAGCCGGGTCTACTATGGCTACACCTTC	CASRVYYGYTF
.	TRBV19	TRBJ1-4	TRBD1	TGTGCCAGTAGCCGATCAGGGGGACAAGAAAAACTGTTTTTT	CASSRSGGQEKLFF
.	TRBV7-2	TRBJ2-3	.	TGTGCCAGCAGCTTAAGAGATACGCAGTATTTT	CASSLRDTQYF
.	TRBV10-3	TRBJ1-4	TRBD1	TGTGCCATCAGTGCAGACAGGGACGGAAAACTGTTTTTT	CAISADRDGKLFF
.	TRBV9	TRBJ2-7	.	TGTGCCAGCAGCGTAGCCGAGGGGTCCTACGAGCAGTACTTC	CASSVAEGSYEQYF
.	TRBV28	TRBJ2-3	.	TGTGCCAGCAGTTCCCGCTCTAGCGCAGATACGCAGTATTTT	CASSSRSSADTQYF
.	TRBV4-1	TRBJ2-7	TRBD2	TGCGCCAGCAGCCCTAGCGGGAGGGCCTACGAGCAGTACTTC	CASSPSGRAYEQYF
.	TRBV7-9	TRBJ2-6	.	TGTGCCAGCAGCTTCTGGCGCTCTGGGGCCAACGTCCTGACTTTC	CASSFWRSGANVLTF
.	TRBV6-4	TRBJ2-1	TRBD2	TGTGCCAGCAGTATCGGCGGGAGCAGGCTCAATGAGCAGTTCTTC	CASSIGGSRLNEQFF
.	TRBV27	TRBJ2-1	.	TGTGCCAGCAGTTCGTACAGGGCTGGCGACGAGCAGTTCTTC	CASSSYRAGDEQFF
.	TRBV19	TRBJ2-3	.	TGTGCCAGTAGTTGGACAATCACAGATACGCAGTATTTT	CASSWTITDTQYF
.	TRBV7-2	TRBJ2-1	.	TGTGCCAGCAGCACGACTAGGAGCTCCTACAATGAGCAGTTCTTC	CASSTTRSSYNEQFF
.	TRBV9	TRBJ2-5	TRBD2	TGTGCCAGCAGCCCCCGACTAGCGGGGGGTCAGGAGACCCAGTACTTC	CASSPRLAGGQETQYF
.	TRBV10-1	TRBJ1-3	TRBD1	TGCGCCAGCAGTGAGAACAGGGGCCTCTCTGGAAACACCATATATTTT	CASSENRGLSGNTIYF
.	TRBV10-3	TRBJ2-1	TRBD2	TGTGCCATCAGTGTAATTTCCGGGACTAGCGGGTCCAATGAGCAGTTCTTC	CAISVISGTSGSNEQFF
.	TRBV5-4	TRBJ1-2	TRBD1	TGTGCCAGCAGCCCGGGGACAGATTTCTATGGCTACACCTTC	CASSPGTDFYGYTF
.	TRBV11-2	TRBJ2-7	.	TGTGCCAGCAGCTTAGTACTGCAGGGGCAGGGGTACGAGCAGTACTTC	CASSLVLQGQGYEQYF
.	TRBV28	TRBJ2-1	TRBD2	TGTGCCAGCAGTTTAGGGGTAGCGGGAGGGAGGTATGAGCAGTTCTTC	CASSLGVAGGRYEQFF
.	TRBV6-6	TRBJ1-5	.	TGTGCCAGCAGTTACTCTGGCCAAGGGCTGGGGCAGCCCCAGCATTTT	CASSYSGQGLGQPQHF
once	TRBV10-1	TRBJ2-5	TRBD2	TGCGCCAGCAGTGACGAGCGGGATTTTATAGAGACCCAGTACTTC	CASSDERDFIETQYF